A selection of T cell receptor beta chains follows, all from one sample in a study of blood T cell repertoires in COVID-19. Repertoires were generated with immunoSEQ multiplex PCR, while TCRdb's copy carries only in-frame clones and drops some. The repertoire includes about 250,000 clones, under 90% of them detected once, and about 1.6% sits in the top ten. Sequenced material: PBMCs or T cells enriched from blood (not recorded which). These receptors were collected from a man aged 35 to 55 who had recovered from COVID-19. Both conserved end residues are part of each CDR3. The D gene is left open where the match is weak. Size is stated for part of the rows, as once, few or many counts, or as a class when the clone is expanded.

V,D,J,size,CDR3,DNA
TRBV5-1,TRBD1,TRBJ2-7,NA,CASSSGDRGGRNEQYF,TGCGCCAGCAGCAGCGGCGACAGGGGTGGAAGAAACGAGCAGTACTTC
TRBV27,NA,TRBJ2-1,NA,CASSLRGGGGPNEQFF,TGTGCCAGCAGTTTACGAGGTGGAGGGGGCCCGAATGAGCAGTTCTTC
TRBV6-5,NA,TRBJ1-2,NA,CASSLGQGGRYGYTF,TGTGCCAGCAGTCTTGGACAAGGGGGTCGATATGGCTACACCTTC
TRBV3-1/TRBV3-2,NA,TRBJ2-5,NA,CASSQAEETQYF,TGTGCCAGCAGCCAAGCGGAAGAGACCCAGTACTTC
TRBV20-1,NA,TRBJ2-1,NA,CSASLPYNEQFF,TGCAGTGCTAGTCTCCCCTACAATGAGCAGTTCTTC
TRBV28,NA,TRBJ1-4,NA,CASSSLRLNSGEKLFF,TGTGCCAGCAGTTCACTCCGTCTTAATTCGGGTGAAAAACTGTTTTTT
TRBV2,NA,TRBJ2-3,NA,CASSAGNTQYF,TGTGCCAGCAGTGCGGGAAATACGCAGTATTTT
TRBV12-3/TRBV12-4,TRBD1,TRBJ2-7,NA,CASRGQRTYEQYF,TGTGCCAGCAGGGGACAGCGTACCTACGAGCAGTACTTC
TRBV19,NA,TRBJ2-6,few,CASSMSHSGANVLTF,TGTGCCAGTAGTATGAGTCACTCTGGGGCCAACGTCCTGACTTTC
TRBV6-5,NA,TRBJ2-7,NA,CASSYPPGRGVEQYF,TGTGCCAGCAGTTACCCACCGGGACGCGGGGTCGAGCAGTACTTC
TRBV20-1,TRBD2,TRBJ2-7,NA,CSASLASGGLSYEQYF,TGCAGTGCTAGTTTAGCTAGCGGGGGCCTTAGCTACGAGCAGTACTTC
TRBV12-5,TRBD1,TRBJ1-4,NA,CASGLSVQGTNEKLFF,TGTGCTAGTGGTTTGTCAGTACAGGGGACTAATGAAAAACTGTTTTTT
TRBV7-3,NA,TRBJ1-2,NA,CASSLTSGDGYTF,TGTGCCAGCAGCTTAACGTCGGGGGATGGCTACACCTTC
TRBV20-1,TRBD1,TRBJ1-1,NA,CSASEGQGAREAFF,TGCAGTGCTAGTGAGGGTCAGGGGGCAAGAGAAGCTTTCTTT
TRBV6-2/TRBV6-3,NA,TRBJ2-7,NA,CASSYTEDSYEQYF,TGTGCCAGCAGTTACACGGAGGATTCCTACGAGCAGTACTTC
TRBV7-2,NA,TRBJ1-2,NA,CASSLGGREVYGYTF,TGTGCCAGCAGCTTAGGGGGCAGGGAGGTCTATGGCTACACCTTC
TRBV10-3,NA,TRBJ1-2,once,CAISSPGVHGYTF,TGTGCCATCAGTTCTCCGGGGGTACATGGCTACACCTTC
TRBV28,NA,TRBJ1-1,few,CASSWNTEAFF,TGTGCCAGCAGCTGGAACACTGAAGCTTTCTTT
TRBV19,NA,TRBJ1-3,NA,CASSIRSIENTIYF,TGTGCCAGTAGTATACGATCGATCGAGAACACCATATATTTT
TRBV7-3,TRBD2,TRBJ2-1,NA,CASSRGLALLNEQFF,TGTGCCAGCAGCCGGGGACTAGCCCTCCTAAATGAGCAGTTCTTC
TRBV14,NA,TRBJ2-7,once,CASSSAGLQPYEQYF,TGTGCCAGCAGCTCGGCGGGGCTGCAACCATACGAGCAGTACTTC
TRBV7-3,TRBD2,TRBJ2-5,NA,CASTPYYLAGEETQYF,TGTGCCAGCACCCCTTATTATTTAGCGGGGGAAGAGACCCAGTACTTC
TRBV11-3,TRBD2,TRBJ2-1,NA,CASSRLAGISYNEQFF,TGTGCCAGCAGTCGACTAGCGGGCATTTCCTACAATGAGCAGTTCTTC
TRBV29-1,TRBD2,TRBJ2-1,NA,CSVLAGGATNEQFF,TGCAGCGTTCTAGCGGGAGGGGCGACCAATGAGCAGTTCTTC
TRBV5-4,NA,TRBJ2-7,NA,CASRSQGNSYEQYF,TGTGCCAGCAGATCGCAGGGAAACTCCTACGAGCAGTACTTC
TRBV7-3,NA,TRBJ1-3,NA,CASSLGSGGGNTIYF,TGTGCCAGCAGCTTAGGGTCCGGCGGAGGAAACACCATATATTTT
TRBV3-1/TRBV3-2,TRBD2,TRBJ2-5,NA,CASSLTAGGRTQYF,TGTGCCAGCAGCCTTACTGCGGGGGGCAGGACCCAGTACTTC
TRBV7-9,TRBD2,TRBJ2-7,NA,CASSRGLAGFDEQYF,TGTGCCAGCAGCCGCGGACTAGCGGGTTTCGACGAGCAGTACTTC
TRBV7-8,NA,TRBJ2-3,NA,CASSPPALPRGTDTQYF,TGTGCCAGCAGCCCTCCCGCGCTTCCTAGGGGGACAGATACGCAGTATTTT
TRBV30,TRBD1,TRBJ1-1,NA,CAWSARDRGFTNTEAFF,TGTGCCTGGAGTGCCCGGGACAGGGGGTTTACGAACACTGAAGCTTTCTTT